This TCR beta chain derives from a study of CD8 T cells in Susac syndrome. The CDR3 has 14 residues. Trimming took 2 bases from V and 8 from J; bases not matched to a gene: 6. Germline loops: CDR1 SGDLS, CDR2 YYNGEE. TEMRA cells were FACS-enriched, with CD8+ and CD4+ T cells isolated negatively. RNA was extracted with the RNeasy kit, and a quantity of roughly 0.45 to 1 ug was reverse transcribed using random hexamers. The TCR beta CDR3 was amplified by immunoSEQ multiplex PCR across 54 Vbeta, 13 Jbeta. TCRdb fed the immunoSEQ multiplex PCR reads into MiXCR, producing one record per CDR3 protein. The sample shows some 300,000 distinct CDR3 sequences, 70% to 90% of them seen only once.

The rearrangement uses TRBV9 and TRBJ2-4, with 8 bases matching TRBD2. This clonotype was sampled from a human donor with multiple sclerosis. The sample comprised CD8+ T cells from PBMCs. This CDR3 reads CASSVETGGDIQYF. The CDR3 bases are TGTGCCAGCAGCGTTGAGACGGGAGGGGACATTCAGTACTTC.